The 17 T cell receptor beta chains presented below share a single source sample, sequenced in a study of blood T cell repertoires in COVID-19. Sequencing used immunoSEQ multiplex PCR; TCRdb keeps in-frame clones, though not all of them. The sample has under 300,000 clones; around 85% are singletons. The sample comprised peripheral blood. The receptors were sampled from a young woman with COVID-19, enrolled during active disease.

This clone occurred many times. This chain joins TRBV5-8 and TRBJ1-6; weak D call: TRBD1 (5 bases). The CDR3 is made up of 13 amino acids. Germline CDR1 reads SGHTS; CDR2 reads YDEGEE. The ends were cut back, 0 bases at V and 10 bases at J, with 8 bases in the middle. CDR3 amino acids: CASSLEGPSPLHF. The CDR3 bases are TGTGCCAGCAGCTTGGAGGGGCCGTCACCCCTCCACTTT.

The CDR3 DNA follows: TGTGCCAGCAGTGGGGGGACAGGGGTTTTCAATCAGCCCCAGCATTTT. It yields the protein CASSGGTGVFNQPQHF. The chain combines TRBV6-1 with TRBJ1-5; the match to TRBD1 covers 10 bases. Losses at the gene ends were 4 bases for V and 3 bases for J; bases not matched to a gene: 6. The CDR3 has 16 residues. Germline CDR1 reads MNHNS; CDR2 reads SASEGT.

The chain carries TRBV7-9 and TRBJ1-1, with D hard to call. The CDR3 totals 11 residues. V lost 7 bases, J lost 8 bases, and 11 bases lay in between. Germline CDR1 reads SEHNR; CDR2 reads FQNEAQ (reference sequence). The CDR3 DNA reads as TGTGCCAGCACCTCGACACCAGAAGCTTTCTTT. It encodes CASTSTPEAFF. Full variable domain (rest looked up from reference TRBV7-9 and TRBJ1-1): DTGVSQNPRHKITKRGQNVTFRCDPISEHNRLYWYRQTLGQGPEFLTYFQNEAQLEKSRLLSDRFSAERPKGSFSTLEIQRTEQGDSAMYLCASTSTPEAFFGQGTRLTVV.

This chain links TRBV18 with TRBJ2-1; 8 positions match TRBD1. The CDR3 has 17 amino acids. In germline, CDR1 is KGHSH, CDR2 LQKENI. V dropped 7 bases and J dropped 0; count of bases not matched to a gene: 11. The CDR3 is CASFNRGITSSYNEQFF. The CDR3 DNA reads TGTGCCAGCTTCAACAGGGGGATAACGAGCTCCTACAATGAGCAGTTCTTC. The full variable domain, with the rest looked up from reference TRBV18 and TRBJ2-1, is NAGVMQNPRHLVRRRGQEARLRCSPMKGHSHVYWYRQLPEEGLKFMVYLQKENIIDESGMPKERFSAEFPKEGPSILRIQQVVRGDSAAYFCASFNRGITSSYNEQFFGPGTRLTVL.

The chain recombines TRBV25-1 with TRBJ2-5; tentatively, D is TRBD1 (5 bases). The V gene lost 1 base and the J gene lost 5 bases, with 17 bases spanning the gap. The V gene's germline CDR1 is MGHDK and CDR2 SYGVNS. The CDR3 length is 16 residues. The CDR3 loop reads CASSEWSGQGAETQYF. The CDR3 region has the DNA TGTGCCAGCAGTGAATGGAGTGGCCAGGGTGCGGAGACCCAGTACTTC.

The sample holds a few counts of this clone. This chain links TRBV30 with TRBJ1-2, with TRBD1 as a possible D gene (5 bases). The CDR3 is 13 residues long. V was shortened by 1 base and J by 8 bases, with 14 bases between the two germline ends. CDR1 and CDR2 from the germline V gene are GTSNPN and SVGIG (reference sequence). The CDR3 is CAWSADRAMGYTF. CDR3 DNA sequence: TGTGCCTGGAGTGCCGACAGAGCTATGGGCTACACCTTC.

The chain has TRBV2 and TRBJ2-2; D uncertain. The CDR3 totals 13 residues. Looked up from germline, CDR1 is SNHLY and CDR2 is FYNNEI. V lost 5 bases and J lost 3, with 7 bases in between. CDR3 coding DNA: TGTGCCAGCAGTAATGAGCACACCGGGGAGCTGTTTTTT. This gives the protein CASSNEHTGELFF. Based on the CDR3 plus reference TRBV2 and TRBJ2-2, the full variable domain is EPEVTQTPSHQVTQMGQEVILRCVPISNHLYFYWYRQILGQKVEFLVSFYNNEISEKSEIFDDQFSVERPDGSNFTLKIRSTKLEDSAMYFCASSNEHTGELFFGEGSRLTVL.

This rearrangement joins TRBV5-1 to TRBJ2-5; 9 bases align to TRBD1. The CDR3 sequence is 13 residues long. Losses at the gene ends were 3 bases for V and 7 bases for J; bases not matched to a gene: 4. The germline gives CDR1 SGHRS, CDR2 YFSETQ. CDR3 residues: CASSWTGAGTQYF. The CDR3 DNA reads TGCGCCAGCAGCTGGACAGGGGCTGGGACCCAGTACTTC.

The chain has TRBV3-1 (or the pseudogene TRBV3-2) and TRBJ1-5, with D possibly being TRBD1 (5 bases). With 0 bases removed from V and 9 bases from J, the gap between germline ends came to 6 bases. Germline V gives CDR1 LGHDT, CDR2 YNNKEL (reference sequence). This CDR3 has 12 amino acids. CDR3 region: CASSQEGGPQHF. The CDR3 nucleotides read TGTGCCAGCAGCCAAGAGGGGGGGCCCCAGCATTTT.

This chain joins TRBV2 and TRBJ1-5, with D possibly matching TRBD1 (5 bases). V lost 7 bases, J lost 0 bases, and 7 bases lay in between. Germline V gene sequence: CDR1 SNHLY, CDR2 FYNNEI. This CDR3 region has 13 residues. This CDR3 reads CASKGDSNQPQHF. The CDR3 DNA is TGTGCCAGCAAAGGGGATAGCAATCAGCCCCAGCATTTT.

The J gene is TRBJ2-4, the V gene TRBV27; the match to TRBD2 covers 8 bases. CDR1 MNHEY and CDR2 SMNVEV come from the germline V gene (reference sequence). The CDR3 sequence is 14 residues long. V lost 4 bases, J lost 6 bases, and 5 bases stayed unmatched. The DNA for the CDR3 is TGTGCCAGCAGTTCGGGAGGGGCGCTAAACATTCAGTACTTC. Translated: CASSSGGALNIQYF.

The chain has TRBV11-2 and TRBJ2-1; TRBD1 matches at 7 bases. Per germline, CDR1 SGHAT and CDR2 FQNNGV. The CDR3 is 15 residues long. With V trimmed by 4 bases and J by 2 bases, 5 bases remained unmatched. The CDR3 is CASSSRQGTYNEQFF. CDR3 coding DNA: TGTGCCAGCAGCTCCCGACAGGGAACCTACAATGAGCAGTTCTTC.

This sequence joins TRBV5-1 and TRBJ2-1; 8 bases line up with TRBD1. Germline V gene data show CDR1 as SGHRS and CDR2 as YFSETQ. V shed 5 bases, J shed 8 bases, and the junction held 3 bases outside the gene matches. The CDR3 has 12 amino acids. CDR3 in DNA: TGCGCCAGCAGGTCAGGGGGCGATGAGCAGTTCTTC. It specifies CASRSGGDEQFF.

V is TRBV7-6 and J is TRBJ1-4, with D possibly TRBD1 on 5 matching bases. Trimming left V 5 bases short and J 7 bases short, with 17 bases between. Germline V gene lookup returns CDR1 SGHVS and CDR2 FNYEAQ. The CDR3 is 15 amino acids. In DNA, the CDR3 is TGTGCCAGCAGCCCCCGTCAGGGAGGCGGTGAAAAACTGTTTTTT. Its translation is CASSPRQGGGEKLFF.

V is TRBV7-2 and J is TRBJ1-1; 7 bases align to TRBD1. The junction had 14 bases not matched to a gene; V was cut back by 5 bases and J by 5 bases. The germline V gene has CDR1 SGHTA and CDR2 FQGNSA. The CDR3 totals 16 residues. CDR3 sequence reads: CASSLGYRGSWTEAFF. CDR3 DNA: TGTGCCAGCAGCCTCGGGTACAGGGGAAGTTGGACTGAAGCTTTCTTT.

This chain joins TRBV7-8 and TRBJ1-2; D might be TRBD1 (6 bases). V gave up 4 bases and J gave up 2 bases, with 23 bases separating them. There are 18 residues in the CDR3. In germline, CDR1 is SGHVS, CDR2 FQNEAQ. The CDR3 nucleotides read TGTGCCAGCAGCTCCGACCCTCGTAGACAGGTGTGGAACTATGGCTACACCTTC. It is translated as CASSSDPRRQVWNYGYTF.

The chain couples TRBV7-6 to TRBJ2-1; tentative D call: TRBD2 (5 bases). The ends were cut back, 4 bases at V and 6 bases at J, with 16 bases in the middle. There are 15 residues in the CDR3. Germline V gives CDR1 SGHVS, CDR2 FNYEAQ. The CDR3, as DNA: TGTGCCAGCAGCTCGTCCGGGATCTTAGGCAATGAGCAGTTCTTC. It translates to CASSSSGILGNEQFF.